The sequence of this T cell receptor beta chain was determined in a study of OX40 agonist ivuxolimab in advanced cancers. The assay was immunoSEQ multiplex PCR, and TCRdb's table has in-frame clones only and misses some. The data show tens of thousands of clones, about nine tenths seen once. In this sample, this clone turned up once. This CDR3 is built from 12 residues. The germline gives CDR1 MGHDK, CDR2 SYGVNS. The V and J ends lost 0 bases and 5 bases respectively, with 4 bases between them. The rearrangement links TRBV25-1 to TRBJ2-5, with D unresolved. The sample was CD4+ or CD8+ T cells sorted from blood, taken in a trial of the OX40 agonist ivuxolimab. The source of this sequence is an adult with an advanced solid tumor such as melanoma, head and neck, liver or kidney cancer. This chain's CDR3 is CASSEYGETQYF. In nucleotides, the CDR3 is TGTGCCAGCAGTGAATACGGTGAGACCCAGTACTTC. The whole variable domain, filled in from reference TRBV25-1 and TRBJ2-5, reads EADIYQTPRYLVIGTGKKITLECSQTMGHDKMYWYQQDPGMELHLIHYSYGVNSTEKGDLSSESTVSRIRTEHFPLTLESARPSHTSQYLCASSEYGETQYFGPGTRLLVL.